Shown below are 18 T cell receptor beta chains from a single sample sequenced in a study of blood T cell repertoires in COVID-19. Repertoires were generated with immunoSEQ multiplex PCR, while TCRdb's copy carries only in-frame clones and drops some. The sample has 150,000 to 200,000 clones; approximately 82% are singletons. Sequenced material: peripheral blood. The receptors here all came from a middle-aged woman with COVID-19, enrolled during active disease.

The chain carries TRBV7-8 and TRBJ2-7; no firm D call. Trimming pared 1 base from V and 4 bases from J, leaving 14 bases between. CDR3 length equals 15 residues. CDR1 is SGHVS, CDR2 FQNEAQ, per germline. The CDR3 nucleotides read TGTGCCAGCAGCTTAGGGGTACAGTTCCTTTACGAGCAGTACTTC. It is translated as CASSLGVQFLYEQYF.

The chain carries TRBV5-8 and TRBJ1-1; maybe TRBD1 (5 bases). The V gene lost 8 bases and the J gene lost 1 base, with 12 bases spanning the gap. The CDR3 covers 13 residues. The germline V gene has CDR1 SGHTS and CDR2 YDEGEE. In DNA, the CDR3 is TGTGCCAGTTGGACATTCCCGAACACTGAAGCTTTCTTT. This sequence encodes CASWTFPNTEAFF.

This clone was counted a single time. The V gene is TRBV6-2 or TRBV6-3, the J gene TRBJ2-5; possible D gene TRBD2, 7 bases. The CDR3 runs to 15 residues. The V and J ends lost 2 bases and 5 bases respectively, with 15 bases between them. Per the germline V gene, CDR1 is MNHEY and CDR2 is SVGEGT. The CDR3 DNA reads TGTGCCAGCAGTTACGTGGGGGGGCCAACGGAGACCCAGTACTTC. Amino acids: CASSYVGGPTETQYF.

Comment on this clone: Other DNA sequences from this sample encode an identical CDR3 as well. The chain has TRBV28 and TRBJ1-5; 8 positions match TRBD1. Looked up from germline, CDR1 is MDHEN and CDR2 is SYDVKM. V shed 3 bases, J shed 4 bases, and the junction held 5 bases outside the gene matches. The CDR3 extends over 15 amino acids. The CDR3 is CASSLTGARNQPQHF. In DNA form, the CDR3 reads TGTGCCAGCAGTTTGACAGGGGCCCGAAATCAGCCCCAGCATTTT.

V is TRBV2 and J is TRBJ1-3, with a possible D match to TRBD1 (6 bases). CDR1 and CDR2 (germline): SNHLY, FYNNEI. The CDR3 extends over 12 amino acids. V was pared by 8 bases and J by 1 base, with 6 bases between. CDR3 region: CASQGSGNTIYF. CDR3 nucleotide sequence: TGTGCCAGCCAGGGGTCTGGAAACACCATATATTTT.

The rearrangement links TRBV7-8 to TRBJ2-2, with 12 bases lining up with TRBD2. Germline V CDR1 and CDR2: SGHVS, FQNEAQ. The CDR3 has 17 amino acids. V shed 2 bases, J shed 4 bases, and the junction held 5 bases outside the gene matches. This CDR3 reads CASSLLAGGSSTGELFF. In DNA form, the CDR3 reads TGTGCCAGCAGCTTACTAGCGGGAGGGTCCTCCACCGGGGAGCTGTTTTTT.

About this clone itself: One end of the junction is discordant with germline, which a read error may explain. The rearrangement joins TRBV19 to TRBJ2-3; D is possibly TRBD2 (5 bases). Germline V gene lookup returns CDR1 LNHDA and CDR2 SQIVND (reference sequence). CDR3 length: 15 amino acids. The CDR3 region is CASSLEDGGTDTQYF. CDR3 DNA sequence: TGTGCCAGTAGTCTAGAGGACGGGGGCACAGATACGCAGTATTTT.

The V and J genes are TRBV19 and TRBJ1-4; 12 positions agree with TRBD1. Germline CDR1 reads LNHDA; CDR2 reads SQIVND (reference sequence). This CDR3 spans 17 amino acids. With 6 bases clipped from V and 2 bases from J, the junction kept 7 bases outside the gene matches. CDR3 coding DNA: TGTGCCAGTAGGGGGACAGGGGGCGCCTGGACTAATGAAAAACTGTTTTTT. Translation: CASRGTGGAWTNEKLFF.

The chain combines TRBV6-5 with TRBJ2-5, with 13 positions matching TRBD2. This CDR3 contains 14 residues. In germline, CDR1 is MNHEY, CDR2 SVGAGI. Trimming at V came to 6 bases and at J to 5 bases, leaving 3 bases not matched to a gene. The CDR3 loop is CASSQGLAGETQYF. The CDR3 bases are TGTGCCAGCAGCCAGGGACTAGCGGGGGAGACCCAGTACTTC.

The rearrangement joins TRBV19 to TRBJ1-5; D may be TRBD1 (5 bases). Germline-derived CDR1 and CDR2 are LNHDA and SQIVND (reference sequence). V gave up 6 bases and J gave up 5 bases, with 11 bases separating them. This CDR3 is built from 13 residues. CDR3 region: CASSTGLDQPQHF. The CDR3, as DNA: TGTGCCAGTAGCACAGGTCTTGATCAGCCCCAGCATTTT.

V and J are TRBV5-1 and TRBJ2-1; D is perhaps TRBD2 (6 bases). CDR3 length: 15 residues. Germline CDR1 is SGHRS and CDR2 is YFSETQ. V shed 2 bases and J shed 2 bases, with 11 bases lying between them. The CDR3 bases are TGCGCCAGCAGCTTAGCGGGCCTTCCCTACAATGAGCAGTTCTTC. Translated, it gives CASSLAGLPYNEQFF.

The chain recombines TRBV10-3 with TRBJ2-7; D may be TRBD1 (5 bases). Germline-derived CDR1 and CDR2 are ENHRY and SYGVKD. The CDR3 extends over 13 amino acids. Between the trimmed V and J ends, which lost 2 bases and 3 bases, there was a span of 8 bases. The CDR3 bases are TGTGCCATCAGTGAGGACAGAAACTACGAGCAGTACGTC. Protein: CAISEDRNYEQYV.

This clone has just one count. The J gene is TRBJ2-7, the V gene TRBV27; D is perhaps TRBD2 (5 bases). V lost 4 bases and J lost 0, with 13 bases in between. The length of the CDR3 is 15 residues. CDR1 and CDR2 from the germline V gene are MNHEY and SMNVEV (reference sequence). CDR3 nucleotide sequence: TGTGCCAGCAGTTGGGCGGGCAGGACCTCCTACGAGCAGTACTTC. Its translation is CASSWAGRTSYEQYF.

The sample holds one count of this clone. The rearrangement joins TRBV9 to TRBJ1-2, with a weak D call TRBD1 (6 bases). Trimming took 4 bases from V and 4 from J, leaving 14 bases between them. CDR1 is SGDLS, CDR2 YYNGEE, per germline. There are 14 residues in the CDR3. CDR3 in DNA: TGTGCCAGCAGCACCCAGACAGGTCTCTATGGCTACACCTTC. It encodes CASSTQTGLYGYTF. Variable domain in full (rest from reference TRBV9 and TRBJ1-2): DSGVTQTPKHLITATGQRVTLRCSPRSGDLSVYWYQQSLDQGLQFLIQYYNGEERAKGNILERFSAQQFPDLHSELNLSSLELGDSALYFCASSTQTGLYGYTFGSGTRLTVV.

This clone has more than one count but fewer than ten. This rearrangement joins TRBV7-9 to TRBJ2-3, with D maybe TRBD2 (5 bases). The V gene's germline CDR1 is SEHNR and CDR2 FQNEAQ (reference sequence). The V end lost 3 bases, the J end lost 1 base, and 5 bases lay between the germline ends. This CDR3 is built from 13 residues. The CDR3 DNA reads TGTGCCAGCAGCTTGGGAGGCACAGATACGCAGTATTTT. Protein sequence: CASSLGGTDTQYF.

This clone was seen more than once but under ten times. V usage is TRBV9 and J usage is TRBJ2-1, with 9 positions matching TRBD2. V shed 4 bases, J shed 5 bases, and the junction held 7 bases outside the gene matches. The germline CDR1 and CDR2 sequences are SGDLS and YYNGEE. This CDR3 is built from 15 residues. CDR3 coding DNA: TGTGCCAGCAGCCCCAGGACTAGCGCACACAATGAGCAGTTCTTC. The encoded protein is CASSPRTSAHNEQFF. Complete variable domain (other parts from reference TRBV9 and TRBJ2-1): DSGVTQTPKHLITATGQRVTLRCSPRSGDLSVYWYQQSLDQGLQFLIQYYNGEERAKGNILERFSAQQFPDLHSELNLSSLELGDSALYFCASSPRTSAHNEQFFGPGTRLTVL.

The chain employs TRBV28 and TRBJ1-5, with D perhaps TRBD1 (6 bases). The germline V gene has CDR1 MDHEN and CDR2 SYDVKM. This CDR3 has 16 residues. The V end was cut by 4 bases, the J end by 7 bases, with 20 bases between. The CDR3 is CASSSLLQGSRQPQHF. As DNA, the CDR3 is TGTGCCAGCAGTTCGCTCCTACAGGGTAGCAGGCAGCCCCAGCATTTT.

The J gene is TRBJ2-3, the V gene TRBV19, with TRBD2 identical over 8 bases. Trimming removed 1 base from V and 3 bases from J; junction bases left unmatched: 6. Per germline, CDR1 LNHDA and CDR2 SQIVND (reference sequence). The CDR3 covers 16 residues. CDR3 DNA: TGTGCCAGTAGTATAGGGTCTAGCGGGTTTACAGATACGCAGTATTTT. Its translation: CASSIGSSGFTDTQYF.